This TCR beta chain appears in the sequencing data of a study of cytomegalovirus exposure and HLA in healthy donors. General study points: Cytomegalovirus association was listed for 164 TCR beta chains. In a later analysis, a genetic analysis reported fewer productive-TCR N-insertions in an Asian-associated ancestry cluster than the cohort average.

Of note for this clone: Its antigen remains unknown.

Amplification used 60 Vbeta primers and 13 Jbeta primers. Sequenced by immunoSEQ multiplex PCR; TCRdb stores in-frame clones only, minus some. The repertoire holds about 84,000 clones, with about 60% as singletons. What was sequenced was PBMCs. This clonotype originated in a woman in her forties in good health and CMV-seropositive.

CDR3 sequence: CASSSGAGGAEQFF. The CDR3 coding sequence is TGTGCCAGCAGCTCCGGGGCGGGGGGGGCTGAGCAGTTCTTC. The chain has TRBV7-2 and TRBJ2-1; TRBD2 matches 9 bases. Germline V lookup: CDR1 SGHTA, CDR2 FQGNSA. The CDR3 runs 14 residues. Germline trimming cut 4 bases from V and 9 bases from J; bases unmatched to any gene: 7.